The rows below give T cell receptor beta chains drawn from one sample of a study of shared clonotypes between healthy human individuals. Produced via immunoSEQ multiplex PCR; TCRdb's table is partial and in-frame only. The sample records 400,000 to 600,000 clones, about 85% being singletons. The sample comprised PBMCs. These receptor sequences come from a middle-aged woman in good health. Some clones in this sample may be carry-over from other donors' samples. Each CDR3 is given without its conserved first and last residue.

>TRBV18|TRBJ1-4|11
ASSPGLDEKLF
>TRBV6-5|TRBJ2-3|14
ASSYVGSVNTDTQY
>TRBV5-8|TRBJ2-3|15
ASSRGTSGSGGDTQY
>TRBV7-3|TRBJ1-5|10
ASSLAKGPQH
>TRBV4-2|TRBJ1-4|15
ASSQAGGGATNEKLF
>TRBV7-3|TRBJ2-3|12
ASSPTPQGATQY
>TRBV27|TRBJ2-5|14
ASSLTVAEGGETQY
>TRBV6-5|TRBJ1-1|13
ASSYSGHLNTEAF
>TRBV28|TRBJ1-1|10
ASSYVGREAF
>TRBV11-2|TRBJ2-7|14
ASRKLRGRTGHEQY
>TRBV6-5|TRBJ2-7|14
ASSYSGQGGSYEQY
>TRBV2|TRBJ2-5|9
ASLRGETQY
>TRBV19|TRBJ2-7|12
ASSIPGLSYEQY
>TRBV7-2|TRBJ2-5|12
ASSLFRAQETQY
>TRBV7-9|TRBJ1-2|10
ASSWDSYGYT
>TRBV18|TRBJ2-5|11
ASSPGTEETQY
>TRBV9|TRBJ2-2|13
ASAPLAENTGELF
>TRBV5-1|TRBJ1-1|11
ASTDTLNTEAF
>TRBV28|TRBJ2-3|14
ASSSFFGAHTDTQY
>TRBV1|TRBJ2-7|17
TSSQASHTSGRGFYEQY
>TRBV18|TRBJ2-7|14
ASSPRAGEPTYEQY
>TRBV4-1|TRBJ1-2|14
ASSQGYGNINYGYT
>TRBV29-1|TRBJ1-1|11
SVGGRLDTEAF
>TRBV20-1|TRBJ1-2|9
SATGPDGYT
>TRBV9|TRBJ1-1|13
ASSLAGQLNTEAF
>TRBV30|TRBJ1-2|11
AWSVSGLTGYT
>TRBV29-1|TRBJ1-2|8
SVGWDGYT
>TRBV27|TRBJ2-5|8
AAGWQTQY
>TRBV18|TRBJ2-5|11
ASSPGTRETQY
>TRBV7-9|TRBJ2-7|12
ASSWYPTGFEQY
>TRBV28|TRBJ1-1|12
ASSGPGGNTEAF
>TRBV25-1|TRBJ2-3|15
ASTGTSGRARTDTQY
>TRBV7-9|TRBJ2-7|11
ASSERQKYEQY
>TRBV5-4|TRBJ2-3|13
ASSLQGASTDTQY
>TRBV5-1|TRBJ2-7|12
ASSLAGQFYEQY
>TRBV7-2|TRBJ2-7|13
ASSLRLAGDGEQY
>TRBV5-1|TRBJ2-3|15
ASSYGALGGGTDTQY
>TRBV29-1|TRBJ2-1|12
SVGTSGYHNEQF
>TRBV11-2|TRBJ1-5|13
ASSLGHVGVQPQH
>TRBV7-2|TRBJ1-4|13
ASTLARVENEKLF
>TRBV25-1|TRBJ2-1|15
ASSGTSGSQSYNEQF
>TRBV7-2|TRBJ2-1|14
ASSYKAGGFYNEQF
>TRBV6-1|TRBJ1-5|13
ASSLGGVGDQPQH
>TRBV5-4|TRBJ1-2|13
ASSLVVGANYGYT
>TRBV5-1|TRBJ1-2|11
ASSLVGDGGYT
>TRBV7-2|TRBJ1-2|11
ASSLDGDYGYT
>TRBV10-3|TRBJ2-5|13
AISGLLAGQETQY